Following are 23 T cell receptor beta chains from one sample sequenced in a study of graft-versus-host responses after intestinal transplantation. The method was immunoSEQ multiplex PCR; TCRdb's version includes in-frame clones alone and lacks a portion of them. Of fewer than 130,000 clones in the sample, roughly 95% are singletons; the top ten hold less than 0.55%. The antigens of these receptors remain unknown. Sequenced material: unstimulated CD8+ T cells sorted from spleen or lymph node cells, taken before intestinal transplant. The source is a human donor who received an intestinal transplant.

This clone occurred a few times. The chain uses TRBV28 and TRBJ1-5, with D tentatively TRBD1 (5 bases). Looked up from germline, CDR1 is MDHEN and CDR2 is SYDVKM. This CDR3 comprises 12 residues. V was clipped by 5 bases and J by 10 bases, with 12 bases between them. The DNA of the CDR3 is TGTGCCAGCAGTGTAGGGGTAAGTCCCCAGCATTTT. Its protein is CASSVGVSPQHF.

This clone was found a few times. The genes are TRBV21-1 and TRBJ1-2. TRBV21-1 has pseudogene status. There are 16 residues in the CDR3. The CDR3 region is CASLSLKGGINYGYTF. In DNA, the CDR3 is TGTGCCAGCTTATCCCTCAAGGGCGGAATTAACTATGGCTACACCTTC.

This clone appeared once. The J gene is TRBJ2-7, the V gene TRBV13; no clear D. Trimming shortened V by 2 bases and J by 5 bases, and 16 bases separated the two germline ends. The CDR3 consists of 15 residues. Per germline, CDR1 PRHDT and CDR2 FYEKMQ (reference sequence). The CDR3 here is CASSLLTMGLDEQYF. CDR3 nucleotides: TGTGCCAGCAGCTTATTAACGATGGGTCTGGACGAGCAGTACTTC. Based on the CDR3 plus reference TRBV13 and TRBJ2-7, the full variable domain is AAGVIQSPRHLIKEKRETATLKCYPIPRHDTVYWYQQGPGQDPQFLISFYEKMQSDKGSIPDRFSAQQFSDYHSELNMSSLELGDSALYFCASSLLTMGLDEQYFGPGTRLTVT.

The chain uses TRBV11-2 and TRBJ2-7; 10 nucleotides agree with TRBD2. Germline V gene data show CDR1 as SGHAT and CDR2 as FQNNGV. The J segment lost 3 bases and the V segment lost 5 bases, leaving 7 bases of the junction unmatched. CDR3 length: 15 residues. The CDR3 here is CASSQTSGENYEQYF. The CDR3 DNA is TGTGCCAGCAGCCAAACTAGCGGGGAGAACTACGAGCAGTACTTC.

The chain carries TRBV2 and TRBJ2-7; 7 bases are a match to TRBD2. This CDR3 is 15 amino acids long. CDR1 is SNHLY and CDR2 is FYNNEI in the germline V gene. The junction had 15 bases not matched to a gene; V was cut back by 8 bases and J by 5 bases. The CDR3 nucleotides read TGTGCCAGCTGCCCCCACGGGAGGCCGTTCGACGAGCAGTACTTC. This codes for CASCPHGRPFDEQYF.

As DNA, the CDR3 is TGTGCCATCAGACCCGGGACAGACTACGAGCAGTACTTC. It translates to CAIRPGTDYEQYF. V is TRBV10-3 and J is TRBJ2-7; 7 nucleotides line up with TRBD1. V gave up 6 bases and J gave up 3 bases; unmatched junction bases: 5. CDR3 size: 13 residues. Germline V gives CDR1 ENHRY, CDR2 SYGVKD.

This clone turned up a few times. The chain links TRBV19 to TRBJ2-1; 8 nucleotides align to TRBD1. V lost 9 bases and J lost 0; bases outside the gene matches: 1. The germline gives CDR1 LNHDA, CDR2 SQIVND (reference sequence). This CDR3 comprises 13 residues. CDR3 in amino acids: CASGQGSYNEQFF. The CDR3 DNA is TGTGCCAGCGGACAGGGCTCCTACAATGAGCAGTTCTTC.

The chain recombines TRBV4-1 with TRBJ1-2; D is ambiguous. Trimming left V 1 base short and J 4 bases short, with 13 bases between. This CDR3 has 15 amino acids. The germline CDR1 and CDR2 sequences are MGHRA and YSYEKL. For the CDR3, the DNA is TGCGCCAGCAGCCAAGCGGAGGGCCTAAGCTATGGCTACACCTTC. This encodes CASSQAEGLSYGYTF.

Comments on this clone: At one end the junction does not follow the germline gene, possibly because of a read error. The V gene is TRBV12-5, the J gene TRBJ2-1; D unresolved. Germline lookup yields CDR1 LGHNT and CDR2 FRNRAP. This CDR3 is built from 12 residues. The CDR3 loop is CASGLVRHEEFF. The CDR3 DNA sequence: TGTGCTAGTGGTTTGGTAAGGCATGAGGAGTTCTTC.

This clone was observed once. The chain links TRBV27 to TRBJ1-5; no clear D. Germline V lookup: CDR1 MNHEY, CDR2 SMNVEV (reference sequence). The CDR3 has 13 amino acids. V lost 4 bases and J lost 1, with 5 bases in between. CDR3 region: CASSSGSNQPQHF. For the CDR3, the DNA is TGTGCCAGCAGTTCCGGAAGCAATCAGCCCCAGCATTTT.

The genes are TRBV6-5 and TRBJ1-5; D is unresolved. The V gene lost 2 bases and the J gene lost 4 bases, with 12 bases spanning the gap. Germline V CDR1 and CDR2: MNHEY, SVGAGI. This CDR3 comprises 15 residues. The CDR3 nucleotides read TGTGCCAGCAGTTACGGTCAGGATGGGAATCAGCCCCAGCATTTT. Translating gives CASSYGQDGNQPQHF.

CDR3 in DNA: TGTGCCAGCAGTGGACTGCTTAACACTGAAGCTTTCTTT. Residues: CASSGLLNTEAFF. The chain couples TRBV6-1 to TRBJ1-1; D gene uncertain. Germline assignment: CDR1 MNHNS and CDR2 SASEGT. V was pared by 4 bases and J by 2 bases, with 8 bases between. The CDR3 loop spans 13 amino acids.

This chain connects TRBV9 to TRBJ2-1; 8 bases agree with TRBD2. The CDR3 totals 15 residues. V shed 2 bases, J shed 5 bases, and the junction held 6 bases outside the gene matches. CDR1 and CDR2 (germline): SGDLS, YYNGEE. The CDR3 DNA follows: TGTGCCAGCAGCGTGGAAGGTAGCGGGGACAATGAGCAGTTCTTC. It translates to CASSVEGSGDNEQFF.

The chain has TRBV10-3 and TRBJ2-1, with D unresolved. V dropped 0 bases and J dropped 7 bases, with 1 base sitting between them. CDR1 ENHRY and CDR2 SYGVKD come from the germline V gene. This CDR3 is built from 11 residues. CDR3 DNA: TGTGCCATCAGTGAGTCAAATGAGCAGTTCTTC. Translating it yields CAISESNEQFF.

The rearrangement links TRBV29-1 to TRBJ2-2, with D hard to call. There are 13 residues in the CDR3. Germline assignment: CDR1 SQVTM and CDR2 ANQGSEA. V was shortened by 0 bases and J by 4 bases, with 6 bases between the two germline ends. The CDR3 sequence: CSVEEILTGELFF. CDR3 DNA sequence: TGCAGCGTTGAAGAGATTCTCACCGGGGAGCTGTTTTTT.

This clone was seen just once. V gene TRBV9 combines with J gene TRBJ2-5; 11 bases match TRBD2. This CDR3 is 15 amino acids long. CDR1 SGDLS and CDR2 YYNGEE come from the germline V gene. V lost 3 bases to trimming and J lost 4 bases; unmatched junction nucleotides: 5. CDR3 in amino acids: CASSASGRRAETQYF. The CDR3 DNA follows: TGTGCCAGCAGCGCTAGCGGGAGGAGGGCAGAGACCCAGTACTTC. Looking up the rest from reference TRBV9 and TRBJ2-5 gives the full variable domain: DSGVTQTPKHLITATGQRVTLRCSPRSGDLSVYWYQQSLDQGLQFLIQYYNGEERAKGNILERFSAQQFPDLHSELNLSSLELGDSALYFCASSASGRRAETQYFGPGTRLLVL.

This sequence joins TRBV27 and TRBJ2-7; D not certain. The CDR3 covers 13 residues. The V gene's germline CDR1 is MNHEY and CDR2 SMNVEV (reference sequence). The ends were cut back, 2 bases at V and 2 bases at J, with 7 bases in the middle. The CDR3 loop reads CASSLRLTYEQYF. CDR3 DNA: TGTGCCAGCAGTTTACGACTTACCTACGAGCAGTACTTC.

The V call is TRBV30, the J call TRBJ1-5, with D maybe TRBD1 (5 bases). Trimming shortened V by 5 bases and J by 6 bases, and 17 bases separated the two germline ends. CDR1 and CDR2 (germline): GTSNPN, SVGIG (reference sequence). The CDR3 runs 14 residues. The CDR3 DNA reads as TGTGCCTGGGGCGGGAGTTGGGGCGGTCAGCCCCAGCATTTT. The encoded protein is CAWGGSWGGQPQHF.

This clone has just one count. V usage is TRBV6-5 and J usage is TRBJ2-7; D ambiguous. Per the germline V gene, CDR1 is MNHEY and CDR2 is SVGAGI. This CDR3 is 14 amino acids long. Trimming stripped 7 bases from V and 6 bases from J, with 19 bases between. The CDR3 nucleotides read TGTGCCAGCAACTCCGCCGAAGGAGTTAGCGAGCAGTACTTC. Its protein product is CASNSAEGVSEQYF.

The rearrangement links TRBV2 to TRBJ1-4; 7 bases align to TRBD1. The V and J ends lost 4 bases and 6 bases, in that order; junction bases with no gene match: 5. This CDR3 is 14 amino acids long. Germline V lookup: CDR1 SNHLY, CDR2 FYNNEI. The CDR3 loop is CASSGYRGHEKLFF. The CDR3 region has the DNA TGTGCCAGCAGTGGGTACAGGGGTCATGAAAAACTGTTTTTT.

The chain employs TRBV10-3 and TRBJ1-2; D uncertain. In germline, CDR1 is ENHRY, CDR2 SYGVKD. The CDR3 sequence is 14 residues long. The germline V and J ends were trimmed by 4 bases and 4 bases, with 13 bases remaining between them. DNA of the CDR3: TGTGCCATCAGTGGAACGGGCTTCGTCTATGGCTACACCTTC. Residues: CAISGTGFVYGYTF.

The rearrangement joins TRBV9 to TRBJ2-3; the D gene is possibly TRBD1 (6 bases). Trimming took off 0 bases at V and 4 bases at J, with 12 bases between the two ends. The CDR3 is made up of 15 amino acids. Germline CDR1 is SGDLS and CDR2 is YYNGEE. The CDR3 DNA follows: TGTGCCAGCAGCGTAGATCAACAGGGATCAGATACGCAGTATTTT. Residues: CASSVDQQGSDTQYF.

This clone was detected a few times. The J gene is TRBJ1-3, the V gene TRBV9; D call uncertain. The CDR3 runs to 15 residues. CDR1 and CDR2 from the germline V gene are SGDLS and YYNGEE. The V end lost 2 bases, the J end lost 2 bases, and 11 bases lay between the germline ends. CDR3 loop: CASSVDLNAGNTIYF. The CDR3, as DNA: TGTGCCAGCAGCGTGGACCTGAATGCTGGAAACACCATATATTTT.